These T cell receptor beta chains were read from a single sample in a study of OX40 agonist ivuxolimab in advanced cancers. Clones were read by immunoSEQ multiplex PCR, and TCRdb kept only the in-frame ones, dropping some. The sample shows about 16,000 clones, 80% to 95% of them seen only once. The specimen was CD4+ or CD8+ T cells sorted from blood, collected in a trial of the OX40 agonist ivuxolimab. The receptors derive from an adult with an advanced solid tumor such as melanoma, head and neck, liver or kidney cancer. The CDR3 runs from the conserved cysteine through the conserved F or W. Each record gives: CDR3 length, D gene, clone size, V gene, J gene, CDR3 DNA, CDR3 protein. D genes are given only for firm matches. Only some rows state a clone size, as once, few, many or a class for expanded clones.

CDR3 length: 21
D gene: NA
clone size: NA
V gene: TRBV12-2
J gene: TRBJ2-7
CDR3 DNA: TGTGCAAGTCGCTTAAAGAAAGGCCCCCGAGAACAACCCCCTAGTTCCTACGAGCAGTACTTC
CDR3 protein: CASRLKKGPREQPPSSYEQYF

CDR3 length: 12
D gene: NA
clone size: once
V gene: TRBV7-9
J gene: TRBJ2-7
CDR3 DNA: TGTGCCAGCAGCCCTGTTAACTACGAGCAGTACTTC
CDR3 protein: CASSPVNYEQYF

CDR3 length: 14
D gene: NA
clone size: medium-sized
V gene: TRBV11-3
J gene: TRBJ1-2
CDR3 DNA: TGTGCCAGCAGCTCGAGCCCGGTGGGCTATGGCTACACCTTC
CDR3 protein: CASSSSPVGYGYTF

CDR3 length: 15
D gene: TRBD2
clone size: NA
V gene: TRBV2
J gene: TRBJ2-7
CDR3 DNA: TGTGCCAGCAGTGAAGGTTTTAGCGGGAGTTACGAGCAGTACTTC
CDR3 protein: CASSEGFSGSYEQYF

CDR3 length: 15
D gene: TRBD2
clone size: NA
V gene: TRBV29-1
J gene: TRBJ2-5
CDR3 DNA: TGCAGCGTTGAATTTCTAGCGGGAGTTGGGGAGACCCAGTACTTC
CDR3 protein: CSVEFLAGVGETQYF

CDR3 length: 11
D gene: NA
clone size: NA
V gene: TRBV18
J gene: TRBJ2-4
CDR3 DNA: TGTGCCAGCTCACCCGGGGCAGATCAGTACTTC
CDR3 protein: CASSPGADQYF

CDR3 length: 15
D gene: NA
clone size: NA
V gene: TRBV5-1
J gene: TRBJ1-3
CDR3 DNA: TGCGCCAGCAGCTTGGGTAGCCAGGATGGAAACACCATATATTTT
CDR3 protein: CASSLGSQDGNTIYF

CDR3 length: 15
D gene: TRBD1
clone size: NA
V gene: TRBV7-7
J gene: TRBJ2-5
CDR3 DNA: TGTGCCAGCAGCCCGCTGGACAGGGGTGGGGAGACCCAGTACTTC
CDR3 protein: CASSPLDRGGETQYF

CDR3 length: 17
D gene: TRBD2
clone size: NA
V gene: TRBV7-2
J gene: TRBJ2-1
CDR3 DNA: TGTGCCAGCAGCTTAGAGACTAGCGGGAGGCATTACAATGAGCAGTTCTTC
CDR3 protein: CASSLETSGRHYNEQFF

CDR3 length: 15
D gene: TRBD2
clone size: NA
V gene: TRBV11-2
J gene: TRBJ2-7
CDR3 DNA: TGTGCCAGCAGCTTAGGTGGCGGGAGTCGGTACGAGCAGTACTTC
CDR3 protein: CASSLGGGSRYEQYF

CDR3 length: 14
D gene: NA
clone size: NA
V gene: TRBV5-4
J gene: TRBJ1-1
CDR3 DNA: TGTGCCAGCAGCTGGGAACTGGTTGGCACTGAAGCTTTCTTT
CDR3 protein: CASSWELVGTEAFF

CDR3 length: 15
D gene: TRBD1
clone size: NA
V gene: TRBV19
J gene: TRBJ1-1
CDR3 DNA: TGTGCCAGTAGTATCGGGACAGGGGGGAACACTGAAGCTTTCTTT
CDR3 protein: CASSIGTGGNTEAFF

CDR3 length: 13
D gene: NA
clone size: once
V gene: TRBV5-5
J gene: TRBJ2-7
CDR3 DNA: TGTGCCAGCATGAAGCCGAATGACTACGAGCAGTACTTC
CDR3 protein: CASMKPNDYEQYF

CDR3 length: 15
D gene: TRBD2
clone size: NA
V gene: TRBV7-2
J gene: TRBJ2-1
CDR3 DNA: TGTGCCAGCAGCTTAGCGCTAGCGGGAGGTAATGAGCAGTTCTTC
CDR3 protein: CASSLALAGGNEQFF

CDR3 length: 16
D gene: NA
clone size: NA
V gene: TRBV11-2
J gene: TRBJ1-4
CDR3 DNA: TGTGCCAGCAGCTTATCGGGGGTTGGGACTAATGAAAAACTGTTTTTT
CDR3 protein: CASSLSGVGTNEKLFF

CDR3 length: 13
D gene: TRBD1
clone size: NA
V gene: TRBV6-6
J gene: TRBJ2-7
CDR3 DNA: TGTGCCAGCAGATACAGGGGGACCTACGAGCAGTACTTC
CDR3 protein: CASRYRGTYEQYF

CDR3 length: 15
D gene: TRBD2
clone size: NA
V gene: TRBV27
J gene: TRBJ2-1
CDR3 DNA: TGTGCCAGCAGTTTATCAGCGGGAGGGGGCAATGAGCAGTTCTTC
CDR3 protein: CASSLSAGGGNEQFF

CDR3 length: 14
D gene: NA
clone size: NA
V gene: TRBV5-4
J gene: TRBJ2-7
CDR3 DNA: TGTGCCAGCAGCTTGGGACTGATTCCCTACGAGCAGTACTTC
CDR3 protein: CASSLGLIPYEQYF

CDR3 length: 15
D gene: NA
clone size: once
V gene: TRBV6-1
J gene: TRBJ1-5
CDR3 DNA: TGTGCCAGCAACCAGGTCCGGGCTAGCAATCAGCCCCAGCATTTT
CDR3 protein: CASNQVRASNQPQHF

CDR3 length: 12
D gene: NA
clone size: NA
V gene: TRBV6-5
J gene: TRBJ1-4
CDR3 DNA: TGTGCCAGCAGTGTTACAGGTTGGGAACTGTTTTTT
CDR3 protein: CASSVTGWELFF

CDR3 length: 16
D gene: TRBD2
clone size: NA
V gene: TRBV6-6
J gene: TRBJ2-2
CDR3 DNA: TGTGCCACCGCTAAACAGGGACTAGCGGGATCCGGGGAGCTGTTTTTT
CDR3 protein: CATAKQGLAGSGELFF

CDR3 length: 16
D gene: NA
clone size: NA
V gene: TRBV4-3
J gene: TRBJ1-1
CDR3 DNA: TGCGCCAGCAGCCAAGACGGCTGGCAGTTGAACACTGAAGCTTTCTTT
CDR3 protein: CASSQDGWQLNTEAFF

CDR3 length: 14
D gene: TRBD1
clone size: NA
V gene: TRBV5-4
J gene: TRBJ2-7
CDR3 DNA: TGTGCCAGCAGCCCCGGGACAGGGAATTTTGAGCAGTACTTC
CDR3 protein: CASSPGTGNFEQYF

CDR3 length: 16
D gene: TRBD2
clone size: NA
V gene: TRBV11-2
J gene: TRBJ2-7
CDR3 DNA: TGTGCCAGCAGCTTAGACCCCCTAGCGGACTCCTACGAGCAGTACTTC
CDR3 protein: CASSLDPLADSYEQYF

CDR3 length: 17
D gene: TRBD1
clone size: NA
V gene: TRBV6-1
J gene: TRBJ2-7
CDR3 DNA: TGTGCCAGCAGTGAAGCCCCCGGGACAGGGGGCTTCTACGAGCAGTACTTC
CDR3 protein: CASSEAPGTGGFYEQYF

CDR3 length: 16
D gene: TRBD2
clone size: once
V gene: TRBV15
J gene: TRBJ2-7
CDR3 DNA: TGTGCCACCAGCAGAGATACGACTAGCGGAGGATACGAGCAGTACTTC
CDR3 protein: CATSRDTTSGGYEQYF

CDR3 length: 19
D gene: TRBD2
clone size: NA
V gene: TRBV12-5
J gene: TRBJ2-3
CDR3 DNA: TGTGCTAGTGGTTTGACCGGACTAGCGGGAGGGCCTTGGACAGATACGCAGTATTTT
CDR3 protein: CASGLTGLAGGPWTDTQYF

CDR3 length: 15
D gene: NA
clone size: once
V gene: TRBV7-9
J gene: TRBJ2-2
CDR3 DNA: TGTGCCGTCACCCGTGACAGGCTGAACACCGGGGAGCTGTTTTTT
CDR3 protein: CAVTRDRLNTGELFF

CDR3 length: 13
D gene: TRBD1
clone size: few
V gene: TRBV7-9
J gene: TRBJ1-1
CDR3 DNA: TGTGCCAGCAGTTCACAGGGGATCAATGAAGCTTTCTTT
CDR3 protein: CASSSQGINEAFF

CDR3 length: 13
D gene: NA
clone size: NA
V gene: TRBV6-5
J gene: TRBJ2-7
CDR3 DNA: TGTGCCAGCAGTTACGGCCAGGTGTACGAGCAGTACTTC
CDR3 protein: CASSYGQVYEQYF